What follows are 22 T cell receptor beta chains derived from one specimen sequenced in a study of T cell changes during pregnancy in multiple sclerosis. The table came from immunoSEQ multiplex PCR; TCRdb's copy has only in-frame clones and leaves some out. The table records around 59,000 clones, 90% to 95% of them present only once. The sequencing used peripheral blood, collected in the third trimester of pregnancy. These receptors all come from a female donor in good health, enrolled as a control in a pregnancy study.

This chain uses TRBV7-6 with TRBJ2-7, with D maybe TRBD2 (5 bases). Deletions cut 0 bases from V and 5 bases from J, with 14 bases between. This CDR3 is 15 amino acids long. Germline loops: CDR1 SGHVS, CDR2 FNYEAQ. The CDR3 spells CASSLADSNGNEQYF. The CDR3 DNA reads as TGTGCCAGCAGCTTAGCGGATTCCAACGGGAACGAGCAGTACTTC.

The chain is built from TRBV19 and TRBJ1-5; 7 bases match TRBD1. The CDR3 totals 15 residues. Germline CDR1 reads LNHDA; CDR2 reads SQIVND (reference sequence). After removal of 5 bases from V and 0 bases from J, the junction contained 4 bases not matched to a gene. The CDR3 here is CASSPTGNSNQPQHF. Written as DNA, the CDR3 is TGTGCCAGTAGTCCGACAGGGAATAGCAATCAGCCCCAGCATTTT.

This sequence joins TRBV28 and TRBJ2-1; weak D call: TRBD1 (5 bases). The germline CDR1 and CDR2 sequences are MDHEN and SYDVKM. This CDR3 comprises 16 residues. Trimming took off 1 base at V and 0 bases at J, with 10 bases between the two ends. The CDR3 loop is CASSLFQGGSYNEQFF. CDR3 nucleotide sequence: TGTGCCAGCAGTTTATTTCAGGGCGGCTCCTACAATGAGCAGTTCTTC.

The V call is TRBV15, the J call TRBJ1-5; possibly TRBD1 for D (6 bases). CDR3 size: 15 residues. Trimming shortened V by 1 base and J by 5 bases, and 12 bases separated the two germline ends. Germline V gene data show CDR1 as LNHNV and CDR2 as YYDKDF (reference sequence). This CDR3 reads CATSRVRGDDQPQHF. The CDR3 DNA is TGTGCCACCAGCAGAGTCAGGGGTGACGATCAGCCCCAGCATTTT. The variable domain in full, with the rest retrieved from reference TRBV15 and TRBJ1-5, is DAMVIQNPRYQVTQFGKPVTLSCSQTLNHNVMYWYQQKSSQAPKLLFHYYDKDFNNEADTPDNFQSRRPNTSFCFLDIRSPGLGDTAMYLCATSRVRGDDQPQHFGDGTRLSIL.

This chain links TRBV10-3 with TRBJ2-1, with 9 bases lining up with TRBD2. The J segment lost 8 bases and the V segment lost 3 bases, leaving 8 bases of the junction unmatched. The CDR3 runs 15 residues. In germline, CDR1 is ENHRY, CDR2 SYGVKD. CDR3 bases: TGTGCCATCAGTGATCTAGCGGGAATCCTCGATGAGCAGTTCTTC. It encodes CAISDLAGILDEQFF.

The gene calls are TRBV27 and TRBJ2-4; TRBD2 agrees at 9 bases. Germline loops: CDR1 MNHEY, CDR2 SMNVEV (reference sequence). V dropped 4 bases and J dropped 0; count of bases not matched to a gene: 13. This CDR3 is built from 19 residues. The CDR3 DNA sequence: TGTGCCAGCAGTTCCCGTTTAGCGGGAGAGGCTTTAGCCAAAAACATTCAGTACTTC. Its translation is CASSSRLAGEALAKNIQYF.

The chain carries TRBV4-1 and TRBJ2-3, with 10 bases identical to TRBD2. Germline values: CDR1 MGHRA, CDR2 YSYEKL. The CDR3 spans 19 residues. The ends lost 5 bases at V and 0 bases at J; junction bases unmatched: 14. CDR3 residues: CASSSRTSGYSTSTDTQYF. In DNA, the CDR3 is TGCGCCAGCAGCTCCCGGACTAGCGGTTATTCTACTAGCACAGATACGCAGTATTTT.

The J gene is TRBJ1-4, the V gene TRBV7-3; possibly TRBD1 for D (5 bases). Germline V gene lookup returns CDR1 SGHTA and CDR2 FQGTGA. The CDR3 has 13 residues. V lost 5 bases and J lost 3, with 7 bases in between. The CDR3 DNA sequence: TGTGCCAGCAGCCAGGGTCCTAATGAAAAACTGTTTTTT. It yields the protein CASSQGPNEKLFF.

The table lists this clone with a count of one. The chain has TRBV2 and TRBJ2-1; 12 bases are shared with TRBD1. V was clipped by 6 bases and J by 7 bases; unmatched bases: 4. The germline gives CDR1 SNHLY, CDR2 FYNNEI. This CDR3 region has 14 residues. Written as DNA, the CDR3 is TGTGCCAGCAGAGGGGGACAGGGGGCAAATGAGCAGTTCTTC. It codes for CASRGGQGANEQFF. The variable domain in full, completed from reference TRBV2 and TRBJ2-1, reads EPEVTQTPSHQVTQMGQEVILRCVPISNHLYFYWYRQILGQKVEFLVSFYNNEISEKSEIFDDQFSVERPDGSNFTLKIRSTKLEDSAMYFCASRGGQGANEQFFGPGTRLTVL.

CDR3 sequence: CASTISGSPLGTQYF. The CDR3 DNA reads as TGTGCCAGCACCATCAGCGGGAGCCCCCTAGGGACGCAGTATTTT. The V call is TRBV28, the J call TRBJ2-3; 8 bases agree with TRBD2. CDR1 and CDR2 (germline): MDHEN, SYDVKM. V dropped 7 bases and J dropped 9; count of bases not matched to a gene: 15. This CDR3 comprises 15 residues.

This clone has only one observation. The chain is built from TRBV19 and TRBJ2-5; 8 nucleotides match TRBD2. The CDR3 consists of 16 residues. CDR1 is LNHDA and CDR2 is SQIVND in the germline V gene (reference sequence). The V segment lost 3 bases and the J segment 0 bases; nucleotides outside the gene matches: 6. CDR3 loop: CASSIFSGKYQETQYF. The CDR3 nucleotides read TGTGCCAGTAGTATTTTTAGCGGGAAGTACCAAGAGACCCAGTACTTC.

The V gene is TRBV19, the J gene TRBJ1-1; a possible D gene is TRBD1 (5 bases). CDR3 length equals 14 residues. V gave up 7 bases and J gave up 1 base, with 13 bases separating them. Germline V gives CDR1 LNHDA, CDR2 SQIVND (reference sequence). CDR3 sequence reads: CASKLSQGNTEAFF. CDR3 nucleotide sequence: TGTGCCAGTAAACTATCCCAGGGGAACACTGAAGCTTTCTTT.

This chain links TRBV5-4 with TRBJ2-1; 15 positions agree with TRBD2. Germline V gene lookup returns CDR1 SGHNT and CDR2 YYREEE (reference sequence). This CDR3 region has 15 residues. Losses at the gene ends were 3 bases for V and 6 bases for J; bases not matched to a gene: 1. The CDR3 sequence: CASSSGLAGGNEQFF. The CDR3 DNA follows: TGTGCCAGCAGCTCGGGACTAGCGGGGGGCAATGAGCAGTTCTTC.

This chain links TRBV10-3 with TRBJ2-7; D is unresolved. The V end lost 3 bases, the J end lost 1 base, and 10 bases lay between the germline ends. This CDR3 contains 14 residues. Germline loops: CDR1 ENHRY, CDR2 SYGVKD. CDR3: CAISDITESYEQYF. CDR3 nucleotide sequence: TGTGCCATCAGTGACATTACAGAGTCCTACGAGCAGTACTTC.

The rearrangement joins TRBV10-3 to TRBJ2-3; TRBD2 is a possible D gene (5 bases). Germline V gene sequence: CDR1 ENHRY, CDR2 SYGVKD. The ends were cut back, 6 bases at V and 4 bases at J, with 14 bases in the middle. This CDR3 comprises 14 residues. The CDR3 reads CAISDPGNADTQYF. The CDR3, as DNA: TGTGCCATCAGCGATCCGGGGAACGCAGATACGCAGTATTTT.

The rearrangement links TRBV28 to TRBJ1-2; D not resolved. In germline, CDR1 is MDHEN, CDR2 SYDVKM. The V end was cut by 6 bases, the J end by 8 bases, with 19 bases between. The length of the CDR3 is 14 residues. The CDR3 protein is CASSFALRGGGYTF. The CDR3 nucleotides are TGTGCCAGCAGCTTCGCGTTGCGGGGAGGAGGCTACACCTTC.

This chain joins TRBV21-1 and TRBJ2-5; TRBD2 reflects the table's D call only, with no check against the DNA. TRBV21-1 is recorded as a pseudogene. This CDR3 has 18 amino acids. CDR3 coding DNA: TGTGCCAGCAGCAAAGGGGGGGAGCAACGGACCTTACAAGAGACCCAGTACTTC. Amino acids: CASSKGGEQRTLQETQYF.

This rearrangement joins TRBV7-8 to TRBJ1-2; TRBD1 matches at 7 bases. Germline V gene sequence: CDR1 SGHVS, CDR2 FQNEAQ. After removal of 3 bases from V and 4 bases from J, the junction contained 8 bases not matched to a gene. The length of the CDR3 is 15 residues. In nucleotides, the CDR3 is TGTGCCAGCAGCTTGTACCTCCGGGACAGCTATGGCTACACCTTC. Amino acids: CASSLYLRDSYGYTF.

The rearrangement joins TRBV7-9 to TRBJ2-7; the match to TRBD2 covers 13 bases. Trimming removed 4 bases from V and 3 bases from J; junction bases left unmatched: 9. The CDR3 spans 17 residues. CDR1 SEHNR and CDR2 FQNEAQ come from the germline V gene (reference sequence). In nucleotides, the CDR3 is TGTGCCAGCAGCTCCTCCAGGGGACTAGCGGGGAACTACGAGCAGTACTTC. Its translation is CASSSSRGLAGNYEQYF. Full variable domain (outside the CDR3, taken from reference TRBV7-9 and TRBJ2-7): DTGVSQNPRHKITKRGQNVTFRCDPISEHNRLYWYRQTLGQGPEFLTYFQNEAQLEKSRLLSDRFSAERPKGSFSTLEIQRTEQGDSAMYLCASSSSRGLAGNYEQYFGPGTRLTVT.

The chain combines TRBV30 with TRBJ1-1; TRBD1 aligns across 11 bases. The CDR3 consists of 15 residues. With V trimmed by 1 base and J by 7 bases, 8 bases remained unmatched. The germline gives CDR1 GTSNPN, CDR2 SVGIG (reference sequence). The CDR3 DNA is TGTGCCTGGAGTGCGGGACAGGGGGGCTGGGGTGAAGCTTTCTTT. It codes for CAWSAGQGGWGEAFF.

V is TRBV29-1 and J is TRBJ1-6, with TRBD1 matching over 11 bases. The CDR3 has 14 residues. Germline assignment: CDR1 SQVTM and CDR2 ANQGSEA. J lost 8 bases, V lost 7 bases, and 7 bases had no gene match. The CDR3 DNA follows: TGCAGCGCCCGGACAGGGGGCAATGATTCACCCCTCCACTTT. Amino acid sequence: CSARTGGNDSPLHF.

The genes are TRBV4-3 and TRBJ2-1, with a weak D call TRBD1 (6 bases). Germline V gives CDR1 LGHNA, CDR2 YSLEER. The CDR3 extends over 18 amino acids. V shed 3 bases and J shed 6 bases, with 24 bases lying between them. CDR3 in amino acids: CASSHFGQRGGDGNEQFF. For the CDR3, the DNA is TGCGCCAGCAGCCATTTCGGACAGCGCGGCGGTGATGGCAATGAGCAGTTCTTC.